This T cell receptor beta chain was documented in a study of preoperative IRX-2 immunotherapy in early breast cancer. Noted treatment: preoperative locoregional IRX-2 cytokine immunotherapy. Samples came from a phase Ib trial of preoperative locoregional IRX-2 cytokine immunotherapy. The CDR3 loop spans 14 amino acids. The V end lost 3 bases, the J end lost 8 bases, and 13 bases lay between the germline ends. Clones were sequenced by immunoSEQ multiplex PCR, and TCRdb holds only the in-frame ones, with some missing. The profile shows about 19,000 clones, around four fifths of them singletons. This receptor was obtained from a human donor with breast cancer. The genes are TRBV6-7 and TRBJ1-4, with D unresolved. TRBV6-7 is treated as an ORF (open reading frame) with a function not yet certain. This sample comprised lymph node tissue, obtained after IRX-2 immunotherapy. The CDR3 loop reads CASSYNLAVEKLFF. The CDR3 region has the DNA TGTGCCAGCAGTTATAATCTCGCGGTCGAAAAACTGTTTTTT.